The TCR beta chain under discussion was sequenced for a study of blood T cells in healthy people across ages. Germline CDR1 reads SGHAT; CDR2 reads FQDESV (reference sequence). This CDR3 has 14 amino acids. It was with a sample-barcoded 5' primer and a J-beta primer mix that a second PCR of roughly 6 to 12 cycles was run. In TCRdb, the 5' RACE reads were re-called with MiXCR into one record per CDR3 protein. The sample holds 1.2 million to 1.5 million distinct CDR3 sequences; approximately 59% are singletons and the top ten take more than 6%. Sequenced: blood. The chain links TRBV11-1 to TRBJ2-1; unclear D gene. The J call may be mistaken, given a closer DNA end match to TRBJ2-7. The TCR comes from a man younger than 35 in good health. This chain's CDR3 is CASSLASNPNEQYF. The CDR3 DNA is TGTGCCAGCAGCTTAGCGTCGAACCCCAATGAGCAGTACTTC.